This is a list of T cell receptor beta chains from one sample in a study of T cell responses to AZD1222 COVID-19 vaccine. Assay: immunoSEQ multiplex PCR; the TCRdb copy retains only in-frame clones and omits some. The sample has under 150,000 clones; 91% are singletons. The material sequenced was peripheral blood, taken on day 0 of AZD1222 vaccination. The source is an adult in good health. The CDR3 runs from the conserved cysteine through the conserved F or W. The D gene is left open where the match is weak. Size is stated for part of the rows, as once, few or many counts, or as a class when the clone is expanded.

v_gene: TRBV5-1; j_gene: TRBJ2-3; abundance: .; d_gene: .; CDR3nt: TGCGCCAGCAGTACAGGGTCAGATACGCAGTATTTT; CDR3aa: CASSTGSDTQYF
v_gene: TRBV11-2; j_gene: TRBJ2-2; abundance: .; d_gene: .; CDR3nt: TGTGCCAGCAGCTTAACAGGGAACACCGGGGAGCTGTTTTTT; CDR3aa: CASSLTGNTGELFF
v_gene: TRBV27; j_gene: TRBJ1-5; abundance: once; d_gene: .; CDR3nt: TGTGCCAGCAGGCCCCAGGGGACCTTCAATCAGCCCCAGCATTTT; CDR3aa: CASRPQGTFNQPQHF
v_gene: TRBV28; j_gene: TRBJ1-3; abundance: .; d_gene: TRBD1; CDR3nt: TGTGCCAGCAGTTTCAGGGGGGGAAGCACCATATATTTT; CDR3aa: CASSFRGGSTIYF
v_gene: TRBV18; j_gene: TRBJ1-1; abundance: .; d_gene: .; CDR3nt: TGTGCCAGCTCCACGGACACAGGGCAAGGGGGAGCTTTCTTT; CDR3aa: CASSTDTGQGGAFF
v_gene: TRBV28; j_gene: TRBJ1-2; abundance: .; d_gene: .; CDR3nt: TGTGCCAGCAGTTTATTAGGGTCTAACTATGGCTACACCTTC; CDR3aa: CASSLLGSNYGYTF
v_gene: TRBV2; j_gene: TRBJ1-3; abundance: .; d_gene: TRBD1; CDR3nt: TGTGCCAGCAGTGGGGACAGGGGGATCGGTGGAAACACCATATATTTT; CDR3aa: CASSGDRGIGGNTIYF
v_gene: TRBV12-3/TRBV12-4; j_gene: TRBJ1-1; abundance: once; d_gene: .; CDR3nt: TGTGCCAGCAGCCAGAAGACCACTGAAGCTTTCTTT; CDR3aa: CASSQKTTEAFF
v_gene: TRBV3-1/TRBV3-2; j_gene: TRBJ2-1; abundance: .; d_gene: .; CDR3nt: TGTGCCAGCAGCCAAGAGGGCGCCCACTCCTACAATGAGCAGTTCTTC; CDR3aa: CASSQEGAHSYNEQFF
v_gene: TRBV16; j_gene: TRBJ2-5; abundance: .; d_gene: TRBD1; CDR3nt: TGTGCCAGCAGCCCCGGACAGGGGCAAGAGACCCAGTACTTC; CDR3aa: CASSPGQGQETQYF
v_gene: TRBV28; j_gene: TRBJ2-5; abundance: .; d_gene: .; CDR3nt: TGTGCCAGCAGTTCGACCTGGGGGTCCCAAGAGACCCAGTACTTC; CDR3aa: CASSSTWGSQETQYF
v_gene: TRBV19; j_gene: TRBJ2-3; abundance: .; d_gene: TRBD2; CDR3nt: TGTGCCAGTAAAAGCGGGGGAGCTAGAAGCACAGATACGCAGTATTTT; CDR3aa: CASKSGGARSTDTQYF
v_gene: TRBV18; j_gene: TRBJ1-1; abundance: .; d_gene: .; CDR3nt: TGTGCCAGCTCACCACCGTCAGTTAACACTGAAGCTTTCTTT; CDR3aa: CASSPPSVNTEAFF
v_gene: TRBV28; j_gene: TRBJ2-7; abundance: .; d_gene: .; CDR3nt: TGTGCCAGCAGTTCCTGGACTGACTTCTACGAGCAGTACTTC; CDR3aa: CASSSWTDFYEQYF
v_gene: TRBV2; j_gene: TRBJ2-2; abundance: once; d_gene: .; CDR3nt: TGTGCCAGCAGCGCCAACTTAGGAACCGGGGAGCTGTTTTTT; CDR3aa: CASSANLGTGELFF
v_gene: TRBV7-2; j_gene: TRBJ1-1; abundance: .; d_gene: .; CDR3nt: TGTGCCAGCAGCAGAGACAGGTTCATGAACACTGAAGCTTTCTTT; CDR3aa: CASSRDRFMNTEAFF
v_gene: TRBV7-3; j_gene: TRBJ1-1; abundance: .; d_gene: TRBD1; CDR3nt: TGTGCCAGCAGCTGGACAGGGGACACTGAAGCTTTCTTT; CDR3aa: CASSWTGDTEAFF
v_gene: TRBV15; j_gene: TRBJ2-7; abundance: .; d_gene: .; CDR3nt: TGTGCCACCAGTAACGGAATATCCTACGAGCAGTACTTC; CDR3aa: CATSNGISYEQYF
v_gene: TRBV6-2/TRBV6-3; j_gene: TRBJ1-5; abundance: .; d_gene: .; CDR3nt: TGTGCCAGCAGTTACCCCGGGGAGGGGCCCAATCAGCCCCAGCATTTT; CDR3aa: CASSYPGEGPNQPQHF
v_gene: TRBV5-8; j_gene: TRBJ2-3; abundance: .; d_gene: .; CDR3nt: TGTGCCAGCAGCTTGACAGATACGCAGTATTTT; CDR3aa: CASSLTDTQYF
v_gene: TRBV19; j_gene: TRBJ1-1; abundance: .; d_gene: TRBD1; CDR3nt: TGTGCCAGTAGTATACCGGGACAGGTTTACGAAGCTTTCTTT; CDR3aa: CASSIPGQVYEAFF
v_gene: TRBV3-1/TRBV3-2; j_gene: TRBJ1-1; abundance: .; d_gene: .; CDR3nt: TGTGCCAGCAGCCAAGATATCACAGGGAGGCCAGCTTTCTTT; CDR3aa: CASSQDITGRPAFF
v_gene: TRBV6-6; j_gene: TRBJ2-3; abundance: once; d_gene: .; CDR3nt: TGTGCCAGCAGTTACAGGGGGGGCTCTAGCACAGATACGCAGTATTTT; CDR3aa: CASSYRGGSSTDTQYF
v_gene: TRBV7-2; j_gene: TRBJ2-4; abundance: .; d_gene: .; CDR3nt: TGTGCCAGCAGCTTAGACCAGGGAGTGAACATTCAGTACTTC; CDR3aa: CASSLDQGVNIQYF
v_gene: TRBV6-5; j_gene: TRBJ1-1; abundance: .; d_gene: .; CDR3nt: TGTGCCAGCAGCACGAGCAGAGGCATGAACACTGAAGCTTTCTTT; CDR3aa: CASSTSRGMNTEAFF
v_gene: TRBV6-2/TRBV6-3; j_gene: TRBJ1-1; abundance: .; d_gene: .; CDR3nt: TGTGCCAGCAGTAGTGCACAGGGTCTTTGGATGACTGAAGCTTTCTTT; CDR3aa: CASSSAQGLWMTEAFF
v_gene: TRBV7-2; j_gene: TRBJ2-7; abundance: .; d_gene: TRBD1; CDR3nt: TGTGCCAGCAGCCGACAGGGGGGGTACGAGCAGTACTTC; CDR3aa: CASSRQGGYEQYF
v_gene: TRBV5-4; j_gene: TRBJ2-1; abundance: .; d_gene: TRBD2; CDR3nt: TGTGCCAGCAGCCTCCAACGGGGGGGTAATGAGCAGTTCTTC; CDR3aa: CASSLQRGGNEQFF
v_gene: TRBV28; j_gene: TRBJ1-3; abundance: .; d_gene: TRBD1; CDR3nt: TGTGCCAGCAGTCGGACAGGGGCCGGTGGAAACACCATATATTTT; CDR3aa: CASSRTGAGGNTIYF
v_gene: TRBV27; j_gene: TRBJ2-7; abundance: .; d_gene: TRBD1; CDR3nt: TGTGCCAGCAGTTCGTACCAGGGGGCGAACTACGAGCAGTACTTC; CDR3aa: CASSSYQGANYEQYF
v_gene: TRBV5-5; j_gene: TRBJ1-6; abundance: .; d_gene: TRBD1; CDR3nt: TGTGCCAGCAGCTTAGAGGGGGCTGGGTTCATTGGTTCACCCCTCCACTTT; CDR3aa: CASSLEGAGFIGSPLHF
v_gene: TRBV27; j_gene: TRBJ1-5; abundance: .; d_gene: .; CDR3nt: TGTGCCAGCAGTTTAAGTGAGGGTTGGCAGCCCCAGCATTTT; CDR3aa: CASSLSEGWQPQHF
v_gene: TRBV9; j_gene: TRBJ1-2; abundance: .; d_gene: .; CDR3nt: TGTGCCAGCAGTGAAATTGGGGGGACTTATGGCTACACCTTC; CDR3aa: CASSEIGGTYGYTF
v_gene: TRBV28; j_gene: TRBJ2-7; abundance: .; d_gene: .; CDR3nt: TGTGCCAGCACCAGACCCGGCACCTACGAGCAGTACTTC; CDR3aa: CASTRPGTYEQYF
v_gene: TRBV28; j_gene: TRBJ2-7; abundance: .; d_gene: .; CDR3nt: TGTGCCACCAGGCGCGCAGGGGCTGACGAGCAGTACTTC; CDR3aa: CATRRAGADEQYF
v_gene: TRBV4-2; j_gene: TRBJ2-7; abundance: .; d_gene: TRBD1; CDR3nt: TGTGCCAGCAGCCCGGGACAGGACTACGAGCAGTACTTC; CDR3aa: CASSPGQDYEQYF
v_gene: TRBV7-9; j_gene: TRBJ2-3; abundance: .; d_gene: .; CDR3nt: TGTGCCAGCAGCTTGGAGTATTTT; CDR3aa: CASSLEYF
v_gene: TRBV9; j_gene: TRBJ1-1; abundance: .; d_gene: .; CDR3nt: TGTGCCAGCAGCGTAGCGGGTCAGAATAGCGGAGCTTTCTTT; CDR3aa: CASSVAGQNSGAFF
v_gene: TRBV27; j_gene: TRBJ2-1; abundance: few; d_gene: .; CDR3nt: TGTGCCAGCAGTTTATCGTTGGGCGGGGCCGAGCAGTTCTTC; CDR3aa: CASSLSLGGAEQFF
v_gene: TRBV28; j_gene: TRBJ1-4; abundance: .; d_gene: .; CDR3nt: TGTGCCAGCAGTTTATATCAAGAAAAACTGTTTTTT; CDR3aa: CASSLYQEKLFF
v_gene: TRBV5-1; j_gene: TRBJ1-6; abundance: .; d_gene: .; CDR3nt: TGCGCCAGCAGCTCCGGGGGGGGAAATAATTCACCCCTCCACTTT; CDR3aa: CASSSGGGNNSPLHF
v_gene: TRBV14; j_gene: TRBJ1-1; abundance: .; d_gene: .; CDR3nt: TGTGCCAGCAGCCGACAAGGGAACACTGAAGCTTTCTTT; CDR3aa: CASSRQGNTEAFF
v_gene: TRBV10-3; j_gene: TRBJ2-7; abundance: .; d_gene: .; CDR3nt: TGTGCCATCAGTGAAGGCCCCTACGAGCAGTACTTC; CDR3aa: CAISEGPYEQYF
v_gene: TRBV7-2; j_gene: TRBJ2-3; abundance: .; d_gene: .; CDR3nt: TGTGCCAGCAGCTTAGGCCGCTCCCAAGGGACGCAGTATTTT; CDR3aa: CASSLGRSQGTQYF
v_gene: TRBV2; j_gene: TRBJ2-4; abundance: .; d_gene: TRBD1; CDR3nt: TGTGCCAGCAGGGGGGACAGACTAGCCAAAAACATTCAGTACTTC; CDR3aa: CASRGDRLAKNIQYF
v_gene: TRBV27; j_gene: TRBJ2-1; abundance: .; d_gene: TRBD2; CDR3nt: TGTGCCAGCAGTTTACTAGCGGGGGATAGTGAGCAGTTCTTC; CDR3aa: CASSLLAGDSEQFF
v_gene: TRBV19; j_gene: TRBJ1-6; abundance: .; d_gene: .; CDR3nt: TGTGCCAGACGTGAGGGACAACGGGGTTCACCCCTCCACTTT; CDR3aa: CARREGQRGSPLHF
v_gene: TRBV6-2/TRBV6-3; j_gene: TRBJ1-2; abundance: .; d_gene: .; CDR3nt: TGTGCCAGCAGCGCAGGGAACTATGGCTACACCTTC; CDR3aa: CASSAGNYGYTF